The 2 T cell receptor beta chains given below trace back to one sample, sequenced in a study of response to subunit inactivated influenza vaccine. TCRdb processed the RT-PCR reads anew with MiXCR; each CDR3 protein has one entry. The profile shows 610,000 or so distinct CDR3 sequences, approximately 15% of them singletons. The source material was PBMCs from blood, sampled about 13 days after vaccination. All receptors derive from a man in his fifties who received an inactivated influenza vaccine.

This clonotype was detected ten times or more. The V and J genes are TRBV5-5 and TRBJ2-3; TRBD2 aligns across 12 bases. Per the germline V gene, CDR1 is SGHKS and CDR2 is YYEKEE (reference sequence). CDR3 length equals 16 residues. V lost 6 bases to trimming and J lost 4 bases; unmatched junction nucleotides: 9. CDR3: CASIFLAGGPADTQYF. CDR3 DNA: TGTGCCAGCATCTTTCTAGCGGGAGGGCCCGCAGATACGCAGTATTTT.

The chain employs TRBV5-1 and TRBJ2-2, with TRBD1 identical over 11 bases. The CDR3 has 16 residues. V shed 4 bases, J shed 4 bases, and the junction held 6 bases outside the gene matches. Germline lookup yields CDR1 SGHRS and CDR2 YFSETQ. The CDR3: CASSTKDRGLTGELFF. In nucleotides, the CDR3 is TGCGCCAGCAGCACAAAGGACAGGGGGCTCACCGGGGAGCTGTTTTTT. Looking up the rest from reference TRBV5-1 and TRBJ2-2 gives the full variable domain: KAGVTQTPRYLIKTRGQQVTLSCSPISGHRSVSWYQQTPGQGLQFLFEYFSETQRNKGNFPGRFSGRQFSNSRSEMNVSTLELGDSALYLCASSTKDRGLTGELFFGEGSRLTVL.